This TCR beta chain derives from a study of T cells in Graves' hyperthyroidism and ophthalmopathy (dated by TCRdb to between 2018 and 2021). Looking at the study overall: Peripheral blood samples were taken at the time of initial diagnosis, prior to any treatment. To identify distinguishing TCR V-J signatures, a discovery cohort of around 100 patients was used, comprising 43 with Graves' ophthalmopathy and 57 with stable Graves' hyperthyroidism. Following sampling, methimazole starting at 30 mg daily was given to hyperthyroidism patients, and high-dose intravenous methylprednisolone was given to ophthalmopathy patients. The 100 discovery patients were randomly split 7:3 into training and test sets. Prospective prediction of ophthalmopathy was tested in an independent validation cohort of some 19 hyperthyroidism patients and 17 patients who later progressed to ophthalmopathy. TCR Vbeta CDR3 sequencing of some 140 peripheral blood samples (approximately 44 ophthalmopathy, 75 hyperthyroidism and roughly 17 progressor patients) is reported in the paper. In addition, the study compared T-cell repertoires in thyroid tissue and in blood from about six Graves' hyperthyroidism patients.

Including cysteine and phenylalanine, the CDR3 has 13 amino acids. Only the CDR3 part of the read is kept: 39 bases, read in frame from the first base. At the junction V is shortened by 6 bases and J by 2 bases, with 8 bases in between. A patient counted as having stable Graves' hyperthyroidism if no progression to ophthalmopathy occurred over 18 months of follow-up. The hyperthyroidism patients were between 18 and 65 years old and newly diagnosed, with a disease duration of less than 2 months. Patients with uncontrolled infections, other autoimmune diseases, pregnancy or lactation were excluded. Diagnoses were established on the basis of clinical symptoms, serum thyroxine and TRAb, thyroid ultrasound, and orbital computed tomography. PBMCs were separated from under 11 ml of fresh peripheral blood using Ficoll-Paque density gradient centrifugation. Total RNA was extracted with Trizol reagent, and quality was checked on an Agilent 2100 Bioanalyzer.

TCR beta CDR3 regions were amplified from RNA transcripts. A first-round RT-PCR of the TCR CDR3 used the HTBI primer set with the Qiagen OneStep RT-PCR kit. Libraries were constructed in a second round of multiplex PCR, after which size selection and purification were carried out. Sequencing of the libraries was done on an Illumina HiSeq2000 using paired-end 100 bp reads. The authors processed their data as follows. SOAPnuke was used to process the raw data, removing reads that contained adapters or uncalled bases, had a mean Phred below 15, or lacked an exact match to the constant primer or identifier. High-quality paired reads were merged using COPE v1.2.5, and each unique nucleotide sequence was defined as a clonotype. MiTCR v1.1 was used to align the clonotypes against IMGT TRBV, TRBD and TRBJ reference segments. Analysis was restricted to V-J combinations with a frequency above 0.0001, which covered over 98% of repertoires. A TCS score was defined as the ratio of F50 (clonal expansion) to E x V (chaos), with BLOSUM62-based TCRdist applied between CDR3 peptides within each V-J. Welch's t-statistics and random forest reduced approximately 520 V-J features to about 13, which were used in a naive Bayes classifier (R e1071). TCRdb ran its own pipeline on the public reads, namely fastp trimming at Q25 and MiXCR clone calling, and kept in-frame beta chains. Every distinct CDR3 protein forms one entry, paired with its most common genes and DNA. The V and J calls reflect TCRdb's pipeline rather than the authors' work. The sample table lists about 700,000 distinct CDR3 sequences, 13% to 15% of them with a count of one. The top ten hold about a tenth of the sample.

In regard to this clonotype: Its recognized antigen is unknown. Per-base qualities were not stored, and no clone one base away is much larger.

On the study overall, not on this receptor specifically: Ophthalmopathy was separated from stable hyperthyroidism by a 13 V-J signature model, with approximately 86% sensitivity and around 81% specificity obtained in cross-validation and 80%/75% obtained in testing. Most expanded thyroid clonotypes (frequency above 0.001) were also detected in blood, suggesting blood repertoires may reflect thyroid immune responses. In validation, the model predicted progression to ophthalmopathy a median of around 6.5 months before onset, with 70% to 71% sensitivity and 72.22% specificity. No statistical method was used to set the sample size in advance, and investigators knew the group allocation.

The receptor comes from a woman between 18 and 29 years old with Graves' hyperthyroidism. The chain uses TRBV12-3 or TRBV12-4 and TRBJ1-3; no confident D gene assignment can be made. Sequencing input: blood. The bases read TGTGCCAGCAGGGACGGGGCTGGAAACACCATATATTTT. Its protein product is CASRDGAGNTIYF.